Described below is a single TCR beta chain sequence and its context. This specimen comes from a study of T cell responses to AZD1222 COVID-19 vaccine. The table came from immunoSEQ multiplex PCR; TCRdb's copy has only in-frame clones and leaves some out. The sample shows some 200,000 clones, about 94% of them seen only once. The sequence came from an adult who received the MenACWY meningococcal vaccine as a control. This sample comprised peripheral blood, obtained 28 days after the second dose of the MenACWY control vaccine.

This chain's CDR3 is CASSHAGTVQPQHF. Here the CDR3 DNA reads TGTGCCAGCAGCCATGCCGGGACAGTTCAGCCCCAGCATTTT. The chain is built from TRBV3-1 (or the pseudogene TRBV3-2) and TRBJ1-5; 7 bases agree with TRBD1. Germline V gene sequence: CDR1 LGHDT, CDR2 YNNKEL (reference sequence). V gave up 3 bases and J gave up 6 bases; unmatched junction bases: 5. The CDR3 is 14 residues long.